This T cell receptor (beta chain) was recovered during a study of blood T cell repertoires in COVID-19. Assay: immunoSEQ multiplex PCR; the TCRdb copy retains only in-frame clones and omits some. The sample holds more than 300,000 clones, approximately 90% seen once. The junction had 6 bases not matched to a gene; V was cut back by 4 bases and J by 0 bases. CDR1 is SQVTM, CDR2 ANQGSEA, per germline. This CDR3 region has 15 residues. The chain joins TRBV29-1 to TRBJ1-2, with 9 bases identical to TRBD1. The sample comprised peripheral blood. This receptor was identified in a woman aged 25-40 years with COVID-19, enrolled during active disease. CDR3 sequence reads: CSVGTGDGANYGYTF. The CDR3, as DNA: TGCAGCGTTGGGACAGGGGACGGAGCTAACTATGGCTACACCTTC.